Here is one T cell receptor (beta chain) with its context. For sorted subsets, 150 to 250 ng DNA per replicate equaled approximately 32,000 T cell genomes. TCRdb's copy holds only in-frame clones and misses some; the assay was immunoSEQ multiplex PCR. This table holds approximately 2,300,000 clones, roughly 90% found once. Germline CDR1 and CDR2: SEHNR and FQNEAQ (reference sequence). Trimming removed 5 bases from V and 2 bases from J; junction bases left unmatched: 5. The CDR3 has 14 amino acids. This specimen comes from a study of shared clonotypes between healthy human individuals. Across the study: The donors, a couple of women and a few men, were aged 18 to 49.

Every donor, a Caucasian adult, lived in Nashville, Tennessee. The chain joins TRBV7-9 to TRBJ1-1, with 7 bases aligning to TRBD1. This receptor was taken from a man aged 18 to 30 in good health. Some clones in this sample may be carry-over from other donors' samples. The sample comprised naive CD4+ T cells from PBMCs. Subset reported: CD45RA+ positively selected. The CDR3 sequence is CASSIRQGNTEAFF. CDR3 bases: TGTGCCAGCAGCATACGACAGGGAAACACTGAAGCTTTCTTT.